These 22 T cell receptor beta chains share one sample of origin, sequenced in a study of vaccination and CD4 T cells after COVID-19. For these receptors, no antigen is known. Oncomine TCR Beta short-read sequencing was applied to DNA from cultured CD4+ T cells. TCRdb passed the PCR reads through MiXCR, listing each CDR3 protein once. The profile shows around 9,500 distinct CDR3 sequences, 34% of them singletons. Treatment: approximately nine-day PBMC culture with coronavirus spike peptide pools or control peptides (ViraFEST assay). Before the COVID-19 pandemic (2011-2018), CD4+ T cells were obtained from the unexposed donor. The sequencing sample was made of CD4+ T cells from blood, cultured in vitro. The receptors come from a human donor in good health.

This clonotype was counted a few times. The genes are TRBV9 and TRBJ2-3, with D unresolved. CDR1 and CDR2 (germline): SGDLS, YYNGEE. The CDR3 length is 16 residues. V shed 3 bases and J shed 2 bases, with 16 bases lying between them. The CDR3: CASSAFTGQVTDTQYF. DNA for the CDR3: TGTGCCAGCAGCGCTTTCACCGGCCAGGTCACAGATACGCAGTATTTT.

The chain links TRBV7-9 to TRBJ1-1; 9 positions match TRBD1. The CDR3 runs 15 residues. Germline values: CDR1 SEHNR, CDR2 FQNEAQ (reference sequence). V shed 4 bases and J 6 bases; nucleotides not matched to a gene: 9. CDR3 protein: CASSSPGTGIPEAFF. CDR3 nucleotide sequence: TGTGCCAGCAGCTCCCCCGGGACAGGGATTCCTGAAGCTTTCTTT. Full variable domain (outside the CDR3, taken from reference TRBV7-9 and TRBJ1-1): DTGVSQNPRHKITKRGQNVTFRCDPISEHNRLYWYRQTLGQGPEFLTYFQNEAQLEKSRLLSDRFSAERPKGSFSTLEIQRTEQGDSAMYLCASSSPGTGIPEAFFGQGTRLTVV.

V is TRBV27 and J is TRBJ2-5, with D perhaps being TRBD1 or TRBD2 (5 bases each). This CDR3 region has 14 residues. V was shortened by 0 bases and J by 4 bases, with 9 bases between the two germline ends. Per the germline V gene, CDR1 is MNHEY and CDR2 is SMNVEV (reference sequence). CDR3 protein: CASSLSGTVETQYF. The CDR3 coding sequence is TGTGCCAGCAGTTTATCGGGGACCGTAGAGACCCAGTACTTC.

This clonotype has a handful of counts. The chain joins TRBV7-7 to TRBJ2-7, with D possibly TRBD1 on 5 matching bases. This CDR3 comprises 13 residues. V lost 1 base and J 2 bases, leaving 6 bases between the germline ends. Germline V lookup: CDR1 SSHAT, CDR2 FNYEAQ (reference sequence). CDR3: CASSLGRAYEQYF. Here the CDR3 DNA reads TGTGCCAGCAGCTTAGGCAGGGCCTACGAGCAGTACTTC.

The V and J genes are TRBV20-1 and TRBJ2-7; D is unclear. Deletions cut 3 bases from V and 0 bases from J, with 9 bases between. CDR1 and CDR2 (germline): DFQATT, SNEGSKA (reference sequence). The CDR3 totals 13 residues. The CDR3 coding sequence is TGCAGTGCTAGTATCCCAAACTCCTACGAGCAGTACTTC. This gives the protein CSASIPNSYEQYF.

This chain connects TRBV5-1 to TRBJ1-6; unclear D gene. The CDR3 totals 15 residues. Trimming removed 4 bases from V and 6 bases from J, with 14 bases in between. Germline assignment: CDR1 SGHRS and CDR2 YFSETQ. For the CDR3, the DNA is TGCGCCAGCAGCCTGGGGAACACTGCTAATTCACCCCTCCACTTT. It is translated as CASSLGNTANSPLHF.

The chain is built from TRBV25-1 and TRBJ1-5; no firm D call. The CDR3 extends over 15 amino acids. The germline CDR1 and CDR2 sequences are MGHDK and SYGVNS. The germline V and J ends were trimmed by 1 base and 5 bases, with 12 bases remaining between them. The DNA for the CDR3 is TGTGCCAGCAGTGAATTGTCCCGACCGTATCAGCCCCAGCATTTT. It yields the protein CASSELSRPYQPQHF. Complete variable domain (other parts from reference TRBV25-1 and TRBJ1-5): EADIYQTPRYLVIGTGKKITLECSQTMGHDKMYWYQQDPGMELHLIHYSYGVNSTEKGDLSSESTVSRIRTEHFPLTLESARPSHTSQYLCASSELSRPYQPQHFGDGTRLSIL.

This clonotype turned up a few times. The chain uses TRBV5-4 and TRBJ1-2; TRBD1 aligns across 7 bases. From germline, CDR1 is SGHNT and CDR2 YYREEE (reference sequence). This CDR3 is built from 14 residues. Trimming took 3 bases from V and 7 from J; bases not matched to a gene: 9. The CDR3 sequence: CASSSSDRAAGYTF. The CDR3 DNA is TGTGCCAGCAGCTCTTCAGACAGGGCCGCTGGCTACACCTTC.

There are a few counts of this clonotype. This chain joins TRBV27 and TRBJ1-1; TRBD1 might be the D (5 bases). Germline loops: CDR1 MNHEY, CDR2 SMNVEV (reference sequence). Trimming removed 4 bases at V and 9 bases at J, with 9 bases between. This CDR3 region has 11 residues. This CDR3 is CASSWRDQAFF. CDR3 DNA sequence: TGTGCCAGCAGTTGGAGGGACCAAGCTTTCTTT.

This sequence joins TRBV6-5 and TRBJ1-1; unclear D gene. Germline CDR1 and CDR2: MNHEY and SVGAGI. With 0 bases removed from V and 4 bases from J, the gap between germline ends came to 9 bases. This CDR3 has 14 amino acids. CDR3 sequence: CASSYSWGGTEAFF. CDR3 DNA: TGTGCCAGCAGTTACTCGTGGGGAGGCACTGAAGCTTTCTTT.

This rearrangement joins TRBV25-1 to TRBJ2-3; D ambiguous. The length of the CDR3 is 12 residues. Per the germline V gene, CDR1 is MGHDK and CDR2 is SYGVNS. V lost 6 bases, J lost 2 bases, and 6 bases lay in between. In nucleotides, the CDR3 is TGTGCCAGCAGGCCAGCCACAGATACGCAGTATTTT. It encodes CASRPATDTQYF.

This chain uses TRBV7-9 with TRBJ1-3; TRBD1 might be the D (5 bases). This CDR3 has 14 amino acids. V was clipped by 5 bases and J by 3 bases, with 11 bases between them. Germline CDR1 is SEHNR and CDR2 is FQNEAQ (reference sequence). The CDR3 DNA reads as TGTGCCAGCAGCGCCCAGGGTTATGGAAACACCATATATTTT. Translation: CASSAQGYGNTIYF.

The V call is TRBV7-2, the J call TRBJ1-3; no clear D gene. The CDR3 has 15 residues. Trimming removed 1 base from V and 6 bases from J, with 13 bases in between. The germline V gene encodes CDR1 SGHTA and CDR2 FQGNSA. The CDR3 bases are TGTGCCAGCAGCTTAGAACCAGCCATTCCAAACACCATATATTTT. As protein: CASSLEPAIPNTIYF.

V gene TRBV10-3 combines with J gene TRBJ2-7; possibly TRBD1 for D (6 bases). Germline-derived CDR1 and CDR2 are ENHRY and SYGVKD. Trimming stripped 6 bases from V and 7 bases from J, with 10 bases between. CDR3 length: 11 residues. DNA of the CDR3: TGTGCCATCAGAGACAGGTTTGAGCAGTACTTC. It is translated as CAIRDRFEQYF.

This clonotype was recorded a few times. The V call is TRBV10-3, the J call TRBJ1-2, with D perhaps TRBD1 (5 bases). Trimming cost V 0 bases and J 4 bases, with 9 bases left between them. Germline values: CDR1 ENHRY, CDR2 SYGVKD. The CDR3 consists of 14 residues. CDR3 DNA sequence: TGTGCCATCAGTGAGTCCAGAGACAGCTATGGCTACACCTTC. Protein product: CAISESRDSYGYTF.

This chain uses TRBV7-2 with TRBJ2-1, with TRBD2 identical over 11 bases. Germline V gene data show CDR1 as SGHTA and CDR2 as FQGNSA. The CDR3 is 16 residues long. Trimming at V came to 5 bases and at J to 8 bases, leaving 11 bases not matched to a gene. CDR3: CASSVDSGGARDEQFF. CDR3 DNA: TGTGCCAGCAGCGTAGATAGCGGGGGGGCCCGGGATGAGCAGTTCTTC.

The chain joins TRBV20-1 to TRBJ2-1; D is unresolved. The V end was cut by 1 base, the J end by 6 bases, with 10 bases between. Germline V gene lookup returns CDR1 DFQATT and CDR2 SNEGSKA (reference sequence). This CDR3 is built from 13 residues. The CDR3 loop reads CSARAVAGNEQFF. CDR3 nucleotides: TGCAGTGCTAGAGCGGTAGCTGGCAATGAGCAGTTCTTC.

The chain joins TRBV11-1 to TRBJ2-2, with 10 bases identical to TRBD1. CDR3 size: 17 residues. V lost 5 bases to trimming and J lost 6 bases; unmatched junction nucleotides: 12. CDR1 and CDR2 from the germline V gene are SGHAT and FQDESV (reference sequence). DNA of the CDR3: TGTGCCAGCAGCCCTCCTACCGGGACAGGGGACTCCGGGGAGCTGTTTTTT. It is translated as CASSPPTGTGDSGELFF.

The rearrangement uses TRBV6-5 and TRBJ1-6; D may be TRBD1 (6 bases). The CDR3 is made up of 16 amino acids. Trimming stripped 2 bases from V and 9 bases from J, with 17 bases between. Germline-derived CDR1 and CDR2 are MNHEY and SVGAGI. In nucleotides, the CDR3 is TGTGCCAGCAGTTACCTAAAGTCAGGGGAAGGTTCACCCCTCCACTTT. Translated, it gives CASSYLKSGEGSPLHF.

J is TRBJ2-7 and V is TRBV12-5, with D unresolved. Germline CDR1 LGHNT, CDR2 FRNRAP. Deletions cut 1 base from V and 8 bases from J, with 9 bases between. This CDR3 region has 12 residues. DNA for the CDR3: TGTGCTAGTGGTTTGGGAGTGCTGAAGCAGTACTTC. Its protein is CASGLGVLKQYF.

The rearrangement joins TRBV6-1 to TRBJ1-5; D perhaps matches TRBD1 (6 bases). Trimming took 6 bases from V and 3 from J, leaving 12 bases between them. The CDR3 contains 14 residues. The germline gives CDR1 MNHNS, CDR2 SASEGT. CDR3 residues: CASRPPGDNQPQHF. CDR3 nucleotide sequence: TGTGCCAGCAGACCCCCAGGGGACAATCAGCCCCAGCATTTT.

V gene TRBV20-1 combines with J gene TRBJ2-2; D call uncertain. The V end was cut by 0 bases, the J end by 1 base, with 6 bases between. The CDR3 loop spans 14 amino acids. Per germline, CDR1 DFQATT and CDR2 SNEGSKA (reference sequence). DNA of the CDR3: TGCAGTGCTAGAGATCAGGAGAACACCGGGGAGCTGTTTTTT. It yields the protein CSARDQENTGELFF.